A selection of T cell receptor beta chains follows, all from one sample in a study of brain T cells in children with intractable seizures. Assay used: immunoSEQ multiplex PCR; TCRdb lists only in-frame clones, some missing. The repertoire holds over 7,000 clones, with 69% as singletons. Sequencing was performed on resected brain tissue, taken at surgery. These TCRs come from a girl aged 2 to 9 with tuberous sclerosis and intractable seizures. Each CDR3 is given with its conserved first and last residue. The order of the fields is clone size, J gene, V gene, D gene, CDR3 protein, CDR3 DNA. D genes are given only for firm matches. Clone size is shown for a subset of rows, as once, few, many or a class of expanded clone.

clone size: .; J gene: TRBJ1-1; V gene: TRBV18; D gene: .; CDR3 protein: CASSPPNRVEEAFF; CDR3 DNA: TGTGCCAGCTCACCACCGAACAGGGTGGAGGAAGCTTTCTTT
clone size: once; J gene: TRBJ1-2; V gene: TRBV18; D gene: .; CDR3 protein: CASSPPGPSRGYGYTF; CDR3 DNA: TGTGCCAGCTCACCACCGGGGCCGTCAAGAGGCTATGGCTACACCTTC
clone size: .; J gene: TRBJ1-5; V gene: TRBV9; D gene: TRBD1; CDR3 protein: CASSQGQGYQPQHF; CDR3 DNA: TGTGCCAGCAGTCAGGGACAGGGCTATCAGCCCCAGCATTTT
clone size: .; J gene: TRBJ2-3; V gene: TRBV30; D gene: .; CDR3 protein: CAWSMTASTDTQYF; CDR3 DNA: TGTGCCTGGAGCATGACAGCTAGCACAGATACGCAGTATTTT
clone size: .; J gene: TRBJ2-5; V gene: TRBV24-1; D gene: TRBD1; CDR3 protein: CATSDFRDRGETQYF; CDR3 DNA: TGTGCCACCAGTGACTTCCGGGACAGGGGAGAGACCCAGTACTTC
clone size: .; J gene: TRBJ1-1; V gene: TRBV12-5; D gene: .; CDR3 protein: CASGLGPGTPNTEAFF; CDR3 DNA: TGTGCTAGTGGTCTAGGTCCAGGGACACCGAACACTGAAGCTTTCTTT
clone size: .; J gene: TRBJ2-2; V gene: TRBV5-1; D gene: .; CDR3 protein: CASSLVQVTGELFF; CDR3 DNA: TGCGCCAGCAGCTTGGTACAAGTCACCGGGGAGCTGTTTTTT
clone size: .; J gene: TRBJ2-1; V gene: TRBV10-3; D gene: .; CDR3 protein: CAISPGGHNEQFF; CDR3 DNA: TGTGCCATCAGTCCTGGGGGGCACAATGAGCAGTTCTTC
clone size: .; J gene: TRBJ1-1; V gene: TRBV10-2; D gene: .; CDR3 protein: CASSELLRNTEAFF; CDR3 DNA: TGCGCCAGCAGTGAACTGTTACGGAACACTGAAGCTTTCTTT
clone size: few; J gene: TRBJ2-1; V gene: TRBV27; D gene: TRBD1; CDR3 protein: CASRHGWDSSKNEQFF; CDR3 DNA: TGTGCCAGCAGACATGGATGGGACAGCTCGAAAAATGAGCAGTTCTTC
clone size: .; J gene: TRBJ2-4; V gene: TRBV30; D gene: .; CDR3 protein: CAWSLAKNIQYF; CDR3 DNA: TGTGCCTGGAGTTTAGCCAAAAACATTCAGTACTTC
clone size: once; J gene: TRBJ2-1; V gene: TRBV27; D gene: .; CDR3 protein: CASSLQGPSYNEQFF; CDR3 DNA: TGTGCCAGCAGTTTACAGGGGCCTTCCTACAATGAGCAGTTCTTC
clone size: .; J gene: TRBJ1-1; V gene: TRBV5-1; D gene: .; CDR3 protein: CASSLGHRILNTEAFF; CDR3 DNA: TGCGCCAGCAGCTTGGGACACCGCATCTTGAACACTGAAGCTTTCTTT
clone size: .; J gene: TRBJ2-2; V gene: TRBV5-1; D gene: .; CDR3 protein: CASSLVQVAGELFF; CDR3 DNA: TGCGCCAGCAGCTTGGTACAGGTCGCCGGGGAGCTGTTTTTT
clone size: .; J gene: TRBJ2-1; V gene: TRBV5-6; D gene: TRBD1; CDR3 protein: CASSFPDRAYNEQFF; CDR3 DNA: TGTGCCAGCAGCTTTCCGGACAGGGCGTACAATGAGCAGTTCTTC
clone size: .; J gene: TRBJ1-5; V gene: TRBV6-5; D gene: .; CDR3 protein: CASINPGAGQPQHF; CDR3 DNA: TGTGCCAGCATTAACCCGGGAGCGGGTCAGCCCCAGCATTTT
clone size: .; J gene: TRBJ1-2; V gene: TRBV5-1; D gene: TRBD1; CDR3 protein: CASSLTGVDGYTF; CDR3 DNA: TGCGCCAGCAGCTTAACAGGGGTGGATGGCTACACCTTC
clone size: .; J gene: TRBJ2-3; V gene: TRBV3-1/TRBV3-2; D gene: TRBD2; CDR3 protein: CASSQEGGGLGDTQYF; CDR3 DNA: TGTGCCAGCAGCCAAGAGGGCGGGGGGCTCGGAGATACGCAGTATTTT
clone size: .; J gene: TRBJ1-2; V gene: TRBV29-1; D gene: .; CDR3 protein: CSGLRRDYGYTF; CDR3 DNA: TGCAGCGGCCTACGACGGGACTATGGCTACACCTTC
clone size: few; J gene: TRBJ1-1; V gene: TRBV12-3/TRBV12-4; D gene: .; CDR3 protein: CASSRISGGRAFF; CDR3 DNA: TGTGCCAGCAGTCGCATAAGCGGGGGCCGAGCTTTCTTT
clone size: .; J gene: TRBJ1-1; V gene: TRBV4-1; D gene: .; CDR3 protein: CASSHQLRGILVNTEAFF; CDR3 DNA: TGCGCCAGCAGCCACCAACTGAGAGGGATCCTCGTGAACACTGAAGCTTTCTTT
clone size: .; J gene: TRBJ1-5; V gene: TRBV6-5; D gene: .; CDR3 protein: CASSYSGSGQPQHF; CDR3 DNA: TGTGCCAGCAGTTACTCAGGATCAGGTCAGCCCCAGCATTTT
clone size: few; J gene: TRBJ2-2; V gene: TRBV27; D gene: TRBD2; CDR3 protein: CASSLMGLAGGYTGELFF; CDR3 DNA: TGTGCCAGCAGTTTAATGGGACTAGCGGGGGGATACACCGGGGAGCTGTTTTTT
clone size: .; J gene: TRBJ1-6; V gene: TRBV11-3; D gene: .; CDR3 protein: CASSLSSSGSPLHF; CDR3 DNA: TGTGCCAGCAGCTTAAGTTCCTCAGGTTCACCCCTCCACTTT
clone size: medium-sized; J gene: TRBJ2-1; V gene: TRBV4-1; D gene: TRBD2; CDR3 protein: CASSQRRSGGYNEQFF; CDR3 DNA: TGCGCCAGCAGCCAACGGAGAAGCGGGGGCTACAATGAGCAGTTCTTC
clone size: .; J gene: TRBJ1-5; V gene: TRBV7-3; D gene: .; CDR3 protein: CASSFGVNQPQHF; CDR3 DNA: TGTGCCAGCAGCTTTGGGGTCAATCAGCCCCAGCATTTT
clone size: .; J gene: TRBJ2-3; V gene: TRBV7-3; D gene: .; CDR3 protein: CASTAGPFESDTQYF; CDR3 DNA: TGTGCCAGCACGGCCGGGCCATTTGAGTCAGATACGCAGTATTTT
clone size: .; J gene: TRBJ2-3; V gene: TRBV6-5; D gene: .; CDR3 protein: CASSYSPDTQYF; CDR3 DNA: TGTGCCAGCAGTTACAGTCCTGATACGCAGTATTTT